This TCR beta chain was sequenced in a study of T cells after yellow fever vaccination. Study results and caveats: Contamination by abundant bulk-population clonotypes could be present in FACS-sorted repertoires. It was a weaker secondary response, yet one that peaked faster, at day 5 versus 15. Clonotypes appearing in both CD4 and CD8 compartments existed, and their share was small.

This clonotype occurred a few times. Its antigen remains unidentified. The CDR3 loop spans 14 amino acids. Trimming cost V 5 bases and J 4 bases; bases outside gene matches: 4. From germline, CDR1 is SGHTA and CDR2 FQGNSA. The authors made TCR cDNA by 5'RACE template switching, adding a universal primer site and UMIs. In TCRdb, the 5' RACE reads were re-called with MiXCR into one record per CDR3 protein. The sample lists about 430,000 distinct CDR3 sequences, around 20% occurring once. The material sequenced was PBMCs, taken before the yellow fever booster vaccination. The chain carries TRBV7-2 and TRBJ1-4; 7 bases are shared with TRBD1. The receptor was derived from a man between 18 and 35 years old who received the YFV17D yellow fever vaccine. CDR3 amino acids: CASSLQGINEKLFF. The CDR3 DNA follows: TGTGCCAGCAGCCTACAGGGGATTAATGAAAAACTGTTTTTT. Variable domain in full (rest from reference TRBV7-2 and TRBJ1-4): GAGVSQSPSNKVTEKGKDVELRCDPISGHTALYWYRQSLGQGLEFLIYFQGNSAPDKSGLPSDRFSAERTGGSVSTLTIQRTQQEDSAVYLCASSLQGINEKLFFGSGTQLSVL.